The clone carrying this TCR beta chain has just a few counts. Its target is unknown. This sample is part of a study of blood T cells in healthy people across ages. Donation came from healthy Caucasian individuals in Russia who were aged about 6 to 95. Every participating donor contributed roughly 10 milliliters of peripheral blood through a draw. Alongside a J-beta primer mix, a sample-barcoded 5' primer served in a second PCR lasting roughly 6 to 12 cycles. Via MiXCR, TCRdb re-called the 5' RACE reads, giving one row per CDR3 protein. The profile shows around 970,000 distinct CDR3 sequences, roughly half of them singletons. Whole-study findings and limits: Long-lived donors had more naive CD4+ cells and higher diversity than aged donors. Observed TCR beta diversity per million T cells went down as age went up. This fall followed a roughly linear course with age.

CDR1 is MDHEN and CDR2 is SYDVKM in the germline V gene. The CDR3 runs 16 residues. The chain recombines TRBV28 with TRBJ2-5, with 12 bases lining up with TRBD2. TRBJ2-7 explains the end of the DNA better; the J call may be wrong. The TCR originated in a woman aged 60 to 75 in good health. Sequenced: blood. CDR3 sequence (DNA): TGTGCCAGCAGTCGACTAGCGGGAGACCTTGCCTACGAGCAGTACTTC. This gives the protein CASSRLAGDLAYEQYF.